The source of this TCR beta chain is a study of CD8+CD57+ T cells in acquired aplastic anemia. Study overall: When averaged, DNA from sorted CD4+ and CD8+ cells came to approximately 3.2 ug.

The TCR beta profiling, which covered VDJ combination and CDR3 sequence, was carried out using genomic DNA as the template. TCRdb re-called the reads through MiXCR, storing one row per CDR3 protein. The sample shows 150,000 to 200,000 distinct CDR3 sequences, around 65% of them seen only once. This CDR3 is 14 amino acids long. Germline V CDR1 and CDR2: SGHDN, FVKESK. Deletions cut 4 bases from V and 3 bases from J, with 12 bases between. Sequencing was performed on sorted CD4+, CD8+, or CD8+CD57+ T cells (not recorded which) from PBMCs. This receptor was taken from a human donor with severe aplastic anemia or a healthy control (not recorded which). This chain joins TRBV14 and TRBJ1-1; D uncertain. CDR3 coding DNA: TGTGCCAGCAGCCCCCCCCGCTGGGACACTGAAGCTTTCTTT. Amino acids: CASSPPRWDTEAFF. Looking up the rest from reference TRBV14 and TRBJ1-1 gives the full variable domain: EAGVTQFPSHSVIEKGQTVTLRCDPISGHDNLYWYRRVMGKEIKFLLHFVKESKQDESGMPNNRFLAERTGGTYSTLKVQPAELEDSGVYFCASSPPRWDTEAFFGQGTRLTVV.